This T cell receptor beta chain was identified in a study of blood T cells in healthy people across ages. It was with a sample-barcoded 5' primer and a J-beta primer mix that a second PCR of about 6 to 12 cycles was run. Every cDNA molecule carried a tag from a template-switch adaptor bearing 12 random nucleotides. Every sample gave at least 2.5 million paired-end reads containing CDR3. A single record per CDR3 protein comes from TCRdb applying MiXCR to the 5' RACE reads. In the table there are approximately 2,000,000 distinct CDR3 sequences, about 39% of which are singletons. This TCR came from a human donor in good health. Specimen: blood.

The chain's CDR3 is CASSFYPPNEQYF. In DNA form, the CDR3 reads TGTGCCAGCAGTTTTTACCCACCCAACGAGCAGTACTTC. V and J are TRBV28 and TRBJ2-7; D is uncertain. Germline assignment: CDR1 MDHEN and CDR2 SYDVKM. This CDR3 contains 13 residues. Trimming stripped 3 bases from V and 5 bases from J, with 11 bases between. Full variable domain (rest looked up from reference TRBV28 and TRBJ2-7): DVKVTQSSRYLVKRTGEKVFLECVQDMDHENMFWYRQDPGLGLRLIYFSYDVKMKEKGDIPEGYSVSREKKERFSLILESASTNQTSMYLCASSFYPPNEQYFGPGTRLTVT.